What follows are 31 T cell receptor beta chains derived from one specimen sequenced in a study of blood T cell repertoires in COVID-19. Assay: immunoSEQ multiplex PCR; the TCRdb copy retains only in-frame clones and omits some. In the table there are 400,000 or so clones, 75% to 90% of which are singletons. Sequenced input: PBMCs or T cells enriched from blood (not recorded which). All receptors derive from a man aged 30-40 years who had recovered from COVID-19.

The J gene is TRBJ1-4, the V gene TRBV10-2; the D is unclear. Germline CDR1 WSHSY, CDR2 SAAADI. This CDR3 is 16 amino acids long. Trimming stripped 3 bases from V and 3 bases from J, with 14 bases between. This CDR3 is CASSDGSIGPNEKLFF. The CDR3 DNA reads TGCGCCAGCAGTGACGGTTCCATTGGTCCTAATGAAAAACTGTTTTTT.

The CDR3 reads CATSDLGLGPTDTQYF. The DNA for the CDR3 is TGTGCCACCAGTGATTTGGGACTAGGCCCCACAGATACGCAGTATTTT. V and J are TRBV24-1 and TRBJ2-3; 7 nucleotides agree with TRBD2. V trimming: 0 bases; J trimming: 2 bases; junction bases outside the gene matches: 4. The length of the CDR3 is 16 residues. The germline V gene has CDR1 KGHDR and CDR2 SFDVKD.

This chain joins TRBV18 and TRBJ1-1; tentatively, D is TRBD1 (5 bases). The CDR3 has 13 amino acids. V lost 6 bases and J 6 bases, leaving 14 bases between the germline ends. The V gene's germline CDR1 is KGHSH and CDR2 LQKENI. The CDR3 region is CASSHFRAPEAFF. CDR3 nucleotides: TGTGCCAGCTCCCACTTCAGGGCCCCTGAAGCTTTCTTT.

V usage is TRBV7-9 and J usage is TRBJ1-1; TRBD1 matches at 7 bases. The J segment lost 4 bases and the V segment lost 6 bases, leaving 8 bases of the junction unmatched. CDR3 size: 14 residues. CDR1 and CDR2 (germline): SEHNR, FQNEAQ (reference sequence). The CDR3: CASSSLGGGTEAFF. CDR3 DNA sequence: TGTGCCAGCAGTTCCCTAGGGGGCGGCACTGAAGCTTTCTTT.

The rearrangement links TRBV10-3 to TRBJ1-1; 7 bases match TRBD1. V was pared by 8 bases and J by 6 bases, with 9 bases of the junction left unmatched. CDR1 is ENHRY, CDR2 SYGVKD, per germline. This CDR3 spans 13 amino acids. CDR3 DNA sequence: TGTGCCATCCGAGACAGGGTAGGGTCTGAAGCTTTCTTT. This codes for CAIRDRVGSEAFF.

The rearrangement joins TRBV9 to TRBJ2-2; 9 bases fit TRBD2. CDR3 size: 16 residues. CDR1 is SGDLS and CDR2 is YYNGEE in the germline V gene. After removal of 3 bases from V and 0 bases from J, the junction contained 3 bases not matched to a gene. CDR3 in DNA: TGTGCCAGCAGCGGAGCTAGCGGGACGAACACCGGGGAGCTGTTTTTT. This gives the protein CASSGASGTNTGELFF.

This chain links TRBV28 with TRBJ2-7; D is undetermined. The ends were cut back, 5 bases at V and 0 bases at J, with 17 bases in the middle. The CDR3 runs 16 residues. CDR1 and CDR2 from the germline V gene are MDHEN and SYDVKM. In DNA, the CDR3 is TGTGCCAGCAGTCCTCTACCCCATGCTCTCTCCTACGAGCAGTACTTC. Protein: CASSPLPHALSYEQYF.

The chain recombines TRBV5-1 with TRBJ1-4; 8 nucleotides match TRBD1. Trimming took 7 bases from V and 1 from J; bases not matched to a gene: 9. CDR3 length equals 16 residues. The germline V gene has CDR1 SGHRS and CDR2 YFSETQ. The CDR3, as DNA: TGCGCCAGCGGCCCGGGACAGGCATTAACTAATGAAAAACTGTTTTTT. This translates into CASGPGQALTNEKLFF.

This rearrangement joins TRBV7-9 to TRBJ2-3; TRBD2 agrees at 8 bases. Germline values: CDR1 SEHNR, CDR2 FQNEAQ (reference sequence). CDR3 length: 14 residues. V gave up 4 bases and J gave up 2 bases; unmatched junction bases: 2. CDR3 in amino acids: CASSSGLVTDTQYF. The CDR3, as DNA: TGTGCCAGCAGCTCGGGACTAGTCACAGATACGCAGTATTTT.

Only a few counts were recorded for this clone. This rearrangement joins TRBV6-5 to TRBJ2-2, with 9 positions matching TRBD1. CDR1 and CDR2 (germline): MNHEY, SVGAGI. The CDR3 totals 14 residues. V gave up 7 bases and J gave up 7 bases; unmatched junction bases: 7. CDR3 DNA sequence: TGTGCCAGCAACCCGGGACAGGGTAACGGGGAGCTGTTTTTT. Translated, it gives CASNPGQGNGELFF.

For this clone: The same CDR3 also results from other DNA sequences found in this sample. This chain uses TRBV18 with TRBJ1-2; 9 bases match TRBD1. CDR1 is KGHSH, CDR2 LQKENI, per germline. V was pared by 3 bases and J by 6 bases, with 2 bases of the junction left unmatched. This CDR3 is built from 13 residues. CDR3 DNA: TGTGCCAGCTCACCGGGACAGGGCCATGGCTACACCTTC. Protein sequence: CASSPGQGHGYTF.

About this clone itself: In the same sample, other DNA sequences code for this CDR3. This chain uses TRBV5-1 with TRBJ2-3; 11 bases fit TRBD2. There are 16 residues in the CDR3. CDR1 and CDR2 (germline): SGHRS, YFSETQ. Losses at the gene ends were 4 bases for V and 3 bases for J; bases not matched to a gene: 7. The CDR3 spells CASSLGSSGRTDTQYF. CDR3 nucleotide sequence: TGCGCCAGCAGCCTGGGTTCTAGCGGGAGGACAGATACGCAGTATTTT.

V usage is TRBV5-1 and J usage is TRBJ2-2; no definite D call. The germline V gene encodes CDR1 SGHRS and CDR2 YFSETQ. The V gene lost 0 bases and the J gene lost 9 bases, with 15 bases spanning the gap. The length of the CDR3 is 15 residues. The CDR3 nucleotides read TGCGCCAGCAGCTTGGCCCCCAACGGAGCCAGGGAGCTGTTTTTT. It specifies CASSLAPNGARELFF.

The chain employs TRBV12-3 or TRBV12-4 and TRBJ2-7, with 9 bases lining up with TRBD1. The J segment lost 3 bases and the V segment lost 6 bases, leaving 3 bases of the junction unmatched. The CDR3 extends over 13 amino acids. The CDR3 region has the DNA TGTGCCAGCAGGACGGGACAGGGCTACGAGCAGTACTTC. It translates to CASRTGQGYEQYF.

This clone was recorded once. The V call is TRBV27, the J call TRBJ1-2; 7 bases fit TRBD1. Germline V gene data show CDR1 as MNHEY and CDR2 as SMNVEV (reference sequence). The CDR3 consists of 14 residues. J lost 4 bases, V lost 7 bases, and 9 bases had no gene match. This CDR3 reads CASTRGQVSYGYTF. The CDR3 DNA follows: TGTGCCAGCACTCGCGGACAGGTTTCCTATGGCTACACCTTC.

This clone has just one count. The chain links TRBV7-2 to TRBJ2-4; 12 bases fit TRBD2. With 3 bases clipped from V and 10 bases from J, the junction kept 7 bases outside the gene matches. This CDR3 contains 15 residues. Germline CDR1 SGHTA, CDR2 FQGNSA. CDR3 in amino acids: CASSLTSGSLGIQYF. In DNA form, the CDR3 reads TGTGCCAGCAGCTTGACTAGCGGGAGTCTGGGTATTCAGTACTTC.

J is TRBJ2-5 and V is TRBV7-8; D possibly corresponds to TRBD2 (6 bases). The CDR3 spans 13 residues. V gave up 6 bases and J gave up 5 bases, with 13 bases separating them. Germline CDR1 is SGHVS and CDR2 is FQNEAQ. DNA of the CDR3: TGTGCCAGCAGAGGGACTGCGGTTGAGACCCAGTACTTC. Translation: CASRGTAVETQYF.

V and J are TRBV28 and TRBJ1-6; D remains unclear. Trimming removed 2 bases at V and 15 bases at J, with 11 bases between. The CDR3 sequence is 12 residues long. Germline CDR1 is MDHEN and CDR2 is SYDVKM. DNA for the CDR3: TGTGCCAGCAGTTTAATCCGGGGAGGCCTCCACTTT. Translation gives CASSLIRGGLHF.

The rearrangement uses TRBV7-8 and TRBJ1-3, with 8 bases fitting TRBD1. V was pared by 5 bases and J by 4 bases, with 7 bases of the junction left unmatched. The CDR3 sequence is 15 residues long. Germline V lookup: CDR1 SGHVS, CDR2 FQNEAQ. CDR3 coding DNA: TGTGCCAGCAGCCCAGGACAGGGCGGAGGAAACACCATATATTTT. It codes for CASSPGQGGGNTIYF.

The chain combines TRBV4-1 with TRBJ2-3; D not resolved. V lost 4 bases, J lost 1 base, and 15 bases lay in between. The CDR3 has 16 residues. CDR1 and CDR2 (germline): MGHRA, YSYEKL. The CDR3 bases are TGCGCCAGCAGCCCGACGTGGGTCCGGGGCACAGATACGCAGTATTTT. It is translated as CASSPTWVRGTDTQYF.

The chain joins TRBV12-3 or TRBV12-4 to TRBJ2-1; 8 positions agree with TRBD2. Losses at the gene ends were 8 bases for V and 9 bases for J; bases not matched to a gene: 6. The CDR3 is 12 residues long. The CDR3 sequence is CASGHSGIEQFF. CDR3 coding DNA: TGTGCCAGCGGCCATAGCGGGATTGAGCAGTTCTTC.

The CDR3 DNA sequence: TGTGCCAGCAGTTACGGACTAGCGGGGAACCTCGAGCAGTTCTTC. Protein product: CASSYGLAGNLEQFF. This chain links TRBV6-5 with TRBJ2-1, with 12 positions matching TRBD2. The length of the CDR3 is 15 residues. Germline CDR1 and CDR2: MNHEY and SVGAGI. With V trimmed by 2 bases and J by 10 bases, 6 bases remained unmatched.

This clone was seen just once. The rearrangement uses TRBV28 and TRBJ2-6, with a possible D match to TRBD2 (6 bases). The germline gives CDR1 MDHEN, CDR2 SYDVKM. The CDR3 has 18 residues. V dropped 5 bases and J dropped 0 bases, with 17 bases sitting between them. The CDR3 DNA reads TGTGCCAGCAGTCCGCGAGCGGGCCTGACCTCTGGGGCCAACGTCCTGACTTTC. Amino acid sequence: CASSPRAGLTSGANVLTF. The full variable domain, its missing parts supplied by reference TRBV28 and TRBJ2-6, is DVKVTQSSRYLVKRTGEKVFLECVQDMDHENMFWYRQDPGLGLRLIYFSYDVKMKEKGDIPEGYSVSREKKERFSLILESASTNQTSMYLCASSPRAGLTSGANVLTFGAGSRLTVL.

This clone has only one observation. The chain links TRBV12-3 or TRBV12-4 to TRBJ2-2; weak D call: TRBD1 (6 bases). The CDR3 has 11 amino acids. V gave up 7 bases and J gave up 8 bases, with 8 bases separating them. Written as DNA, the CDR3 is TGTGCCAGCAAAGGGGGTGGGGAGCTGTTTTTT. It encodes CASKGGGELFF.

This chain connects TRBV6-5 to TRBJ2-7; 9 bases fit TRBD1. The V segment lost 2 bases and the J segment 3 bases; nucleotides outside the gene matches: 8. The CDR3 sequence is 16 residues long. The germline gives CDR1 MNHEY, CDR2 SVGAGI. For the CDR3, the DNA is TGTGCCAGCAGTTACACCGTGAGGGGACAGGGCTACGAGCAGTACTTC. Residues: CASSYTVRGQGYEQYF.

This chain uses TRBV29-1 with TRBJ2-3; 9 bases are shared with TRBD1. CDR3 length: 13 residues. After removal of 6 bases from V and 5 bases from J, the junction contained 6 bases not matched to a gene. Germline CDR1 is SQVTM and CDR2 is ANQGSEA. CDR3 amino acids: CSVETDRGDTQYF. The CDR3 nucleotides are TGCAGCGTAGAAACGGACAGGGGAGATACGCAGTATTTT.

V gene TRBV19 combines with J gene TRBJ2-2; 7 nucleotides match TRBD2. Germline V lookup: CDR1 LNHDA, CDR2 SQIVND (reference sequence). The CDR3 has 15 residues. J gave up 4 bases and V 8 bases, and 10 bases lay outside the gene matches. CDR3 bases: TGTGCCAGTCGTCTCGGGGAGGGTACCACCGGGGAGCTGTTTTTT. It encodes CASRLGEGTTGELFF.

This chain joins TRBV3-1 (or the pseudogene TRBV3-2) and TRBJ2-7, with 9 nucleotides matching TRBD1. Germline V gene data show CDR1 as LGHDT and CDR2 as YNNKEL (reference sequence). This CDR3 is built from 12 residues. The junction had 2 bases not matched to a gene; V was cut back by 3 bases and J by 8 bases. The CDR3 is CASSQGQGQQYF. CDR3 nucleotide sequence: TGTGCCAGCAGCCAGGGACAGGGCCAGCAGTACTTC.

In its sample, this clone was seen once. V gene TRBV30 combines with J gene TRBJ2-5; tentatively, D is TRBD1 (6 bases). Germline-derived CDR1 and CDR2 are GTSNPN and SVGIG (reference sequence). This CDR3 has 13 residues. V gave up 5 bases and J gave up 0 bases, with 10 bases separating them. The CDR3 coding sequence is TGTGCCTGGGATACAGGGAACCAAGAGACCCAGTACTTC. It codes for CAWDTGNQETQYF. Variable domain in full (rest from reference TRBV30 and TRBJ2-5): SQTIHQWPATLVQPVGSPLSLECTVEGTSNPNLYWYRQAAGRGLQLLFYSVGIGQISSEVPQNLSASRPQDRQFILSSKKLLLSDSGFYLCAWDTGNQETQYFGPGTRLLVL.

This chain links TRBV5-1 with TRBJ2-6; tentative D call: TRBD1 (5 bases). V was trimmed by 1 base and J by 4 bases, leaving 9 bases between them. This CDR3 contains 15 residues. The germline CDR1 and CDR2 sequences are SGHRS and YFSETQ. The CDR3 DNA reads as TGCGCCAGCAGCTTGTCCAGGGTCGGGGCCAACGTCCTGACTTTC. Translating gives CASSLSRVGANVLTF.

The gene calls are TRBV7-2 and TRBJ2-7; a weak D match, TRBD1 (6 bases). This CDR3 contains 15 residues. The germline V and J ends were trimmed by 5 bases and 0 bases, with 14 bases remaining between them. The germline V gene encodes CDR1 SGHTA and CDR2 FQGNSA. The CDR3 here is CASSPGTGISYEQYF. The CDR3 nucleotides are TGTGCCAGCAGCCCTGGCACAGGGATCTCCTACGAGCAGTACTTC.